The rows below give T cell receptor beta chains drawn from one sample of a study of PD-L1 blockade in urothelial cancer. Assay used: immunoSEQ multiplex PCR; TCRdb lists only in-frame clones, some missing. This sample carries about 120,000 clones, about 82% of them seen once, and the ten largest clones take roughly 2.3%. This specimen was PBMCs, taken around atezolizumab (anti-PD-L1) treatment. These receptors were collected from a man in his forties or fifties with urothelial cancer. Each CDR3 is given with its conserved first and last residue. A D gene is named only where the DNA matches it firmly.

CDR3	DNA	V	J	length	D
CSAREVSFYF	TGCAGTGCTAGAGAGGTTAGCTTTTACTTC	TRBV20-1	TRBJ2-7	10	.
CASRLNRGGSHYNSPLHF	TGTGCCAGCAGGCTAAATCGGGGGGGGTCCCACTATAATTCACCCCTCCACTTT	TRBV7-2	TRBJ1-6	18	.
CASCGRPQETQYF	TGCGCCAGCTGCGGGAGACCCCAAGAGACCCAGTACTTC	TRBV5-1	TRBJ2-5	13	TRBD2
CASSQDLTDTQYF	TGCGCCAGCAGCCAAGATCTCACAGATACGCAGTATTTT	TRBV4-1	TRBJ2-3	13	.
CASRSLGLADVSYEQYF	TGTGCCAGCCGGTCCTTGGGACTAGCTGACGTCTCCTACGAGCAGTACTTC	TRBV28	TRBJ2-7	17	TRBD2
CASSLVAGNQETQYF	TGCGCCAGCAGCTTGGTCGCGGGGAACCAAGAGACCCAGTACTTC	TRBV5-1	TRBJ2-5	15	.
CASSSTQGNYGYTF	TGTGCCAGCAGCTCCACCCAGGGTAACTATGGCTACACCTTC	TRBV11-2	TRBJ1-2	14	.
CASSVGGEGNEKLFF	TGTGCCAGCAGCGTAGGAGGGGAGGGGAATGAAAAACTGTTTTTT	TRBV9	TRBJ1-4	15	.
CASSRDSSSEKLFF	TGTGCCAGCAGCAGGGACAGTTCGTCTGAAAAACTGTTTTTT	TRBV11-2	TRBJ1-4	14	TRBD1
CAIRETGGSYGYTF	TGTGCCATCAGGGAGACAGGGGGAAGCTATGGCTACACCTTC	TRBV10-3	TRBJ1-2	14	TRBD1
CASSLDVSGQFF	TGTGCCAGCAGCTTAGATGTGAGTGGGCAGTTCTTC	TRBV7-9	TRBJ2-1	12	.
CASGLRGVEKLFF	TGTGCCAGCGGGCTCCGGGGTGTCGAAAAACTGTTTTTT	TRBV28	TRBJ1-4	13	.
CASSQGRNQETQYF	TGCGCCAGCAGCCAAGGGAGGAACCAAGAGACCCAGTACTTC	TRBV4-1	TRBJ2-5	14	.
CAWSHGMVNVLTF	TGTGCCTGGAGTCACGGGATGGTCAACGTCCTGACTTTC	TRBV30	TRBJ2-6	13	.
CASSFPGGLEQYF	TGTGCCAGCAGTTTTCCGGGGGGCCTCGAGCAGTACTTC	TRBV28	TRBJ2-7	13	.
CASSLGSSTVGANVLTF	TGCGCCAGCAGCTTGGGCTCCTCAACAGTCGGGGCCAACGTCCTGACTTTC	TRBV5-1	TRBJ2-6	17	.